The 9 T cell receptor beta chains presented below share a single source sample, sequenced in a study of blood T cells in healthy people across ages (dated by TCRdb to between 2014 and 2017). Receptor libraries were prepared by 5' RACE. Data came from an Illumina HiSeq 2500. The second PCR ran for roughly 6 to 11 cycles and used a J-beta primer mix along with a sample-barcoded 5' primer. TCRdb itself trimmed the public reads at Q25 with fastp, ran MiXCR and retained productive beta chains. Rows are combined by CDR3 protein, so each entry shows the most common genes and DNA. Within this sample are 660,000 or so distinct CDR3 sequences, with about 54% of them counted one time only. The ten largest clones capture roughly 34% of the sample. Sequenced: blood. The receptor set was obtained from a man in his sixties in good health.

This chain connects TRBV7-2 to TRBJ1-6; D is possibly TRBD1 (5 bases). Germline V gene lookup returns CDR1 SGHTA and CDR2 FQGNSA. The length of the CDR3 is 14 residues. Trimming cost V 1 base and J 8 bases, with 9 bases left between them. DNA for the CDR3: TGTGCCAGCAGCTTAGGAGGGGCTTATTCACCCCTCCACTTT. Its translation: CASSLGGAYSPLHF.

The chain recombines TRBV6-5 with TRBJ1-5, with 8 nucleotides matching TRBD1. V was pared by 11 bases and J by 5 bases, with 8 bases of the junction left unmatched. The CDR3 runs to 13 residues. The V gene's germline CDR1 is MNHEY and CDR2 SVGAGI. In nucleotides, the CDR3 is TGTGCCGCAGCAGGGGGCGCGCATCAGCCCCAGCATTTT. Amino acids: CAAAGGAHQPQHF.

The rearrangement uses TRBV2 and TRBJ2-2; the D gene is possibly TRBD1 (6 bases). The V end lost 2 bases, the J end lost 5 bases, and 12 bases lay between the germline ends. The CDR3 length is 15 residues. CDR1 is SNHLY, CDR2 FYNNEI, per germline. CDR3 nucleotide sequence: TGTGCCAGCAGTGAACAGGGGCAGGGAACCGGGGAGCTGTTTTTT. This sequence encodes CASSEQGQGTGELFF. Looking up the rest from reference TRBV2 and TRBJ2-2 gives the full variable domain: EPEVTQTPSHQVTQMGQEVILRCVPISNHLYFYWYRQILGQKVEFLVSFYNNEISEKSEIFDDQFSVERPDGSNFTLKIRSTKLEDSAMYFCASSEQGQGTGELFFGEGSRLTVL.

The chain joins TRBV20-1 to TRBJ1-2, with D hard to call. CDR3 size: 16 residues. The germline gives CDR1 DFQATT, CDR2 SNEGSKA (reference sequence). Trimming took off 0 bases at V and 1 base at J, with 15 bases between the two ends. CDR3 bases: TGCAGTGCTAGAGATCCCCGGTCGAGGTTTAACTATGGCTACACCTTC. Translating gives CSARDPRSRFNYGYTF.

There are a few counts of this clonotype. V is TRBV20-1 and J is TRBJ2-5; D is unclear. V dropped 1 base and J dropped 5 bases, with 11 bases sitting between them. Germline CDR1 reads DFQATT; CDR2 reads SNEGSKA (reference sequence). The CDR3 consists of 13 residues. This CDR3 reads CSARVRSPETQYF. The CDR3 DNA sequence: TGCAGTGCTAGAGTAAGGTCCCCGGAGACCCAGTACTTC.

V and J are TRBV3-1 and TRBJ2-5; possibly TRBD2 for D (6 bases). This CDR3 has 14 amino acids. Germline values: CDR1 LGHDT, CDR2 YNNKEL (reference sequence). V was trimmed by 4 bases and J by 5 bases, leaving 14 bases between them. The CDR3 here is CASSPTRTLETQYF. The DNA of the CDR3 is TGTGCCAGCAGCCCGACTAGAACCCTGGAGACCCAGTACTTC.

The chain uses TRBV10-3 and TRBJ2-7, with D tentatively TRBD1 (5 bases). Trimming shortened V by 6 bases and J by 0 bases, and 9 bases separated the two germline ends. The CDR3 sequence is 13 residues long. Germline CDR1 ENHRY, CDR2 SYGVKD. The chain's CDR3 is CAISPQGSYEQYF. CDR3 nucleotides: TGTGCCATCAGCCCCCAGGGCTCCTACGAGCAGTACTTC.

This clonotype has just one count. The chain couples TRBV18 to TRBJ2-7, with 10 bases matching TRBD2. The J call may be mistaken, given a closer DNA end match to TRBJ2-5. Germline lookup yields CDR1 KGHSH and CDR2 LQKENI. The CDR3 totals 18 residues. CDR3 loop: CASSPTLIRTSGPETQYF. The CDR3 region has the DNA TGTGCCAGCTCACCAACCCTGATCCGGACTAGCGGTCCGGAGACCCAGTACTTC.

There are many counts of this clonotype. The CDR3 loop reads CASSSLAGGRETQYF. CDR3 nucleotides: TGTGCCAGCAGCTCACTAGCGGGGGGGCGAGAGACCCAGTACTTC. The gene calls are TRBV12-3 or TRBV12-4 and TRBJ2-5; TRBD2 aligns across 13 bases. The CDR3 consists of 15 residues. The V and J ends lost 6 bases and 4 bases, in that order; junction bases with no gene match: 5.